The rows below give T cell receptor beta chains drawn from one sample of a study of T cell responses to AZD1222 COVID-19 vaccine. Only in-frame clones appear in the TCRdb table, and some are missing; sequencing was by immunoSEQ multiplex PCR. The repertoire holds 75,000 to 90,000 clones, with more than 85% as singletons. The specimen comprised peripheral blood, sampled 28 days after the second AZD1222 dose. Receptors were obtained from an adult who received the AZD1222 COVID-19 vaccine. Each CDR3 is given with its conserved first and last residue. A D gene is named only where the DNA matches it firmly. Expanded clones get a size class; other rows say once, few or many, or leave the size out.

v_call: TRBV28
j_call: TRBJ2-1
clone_size: once
d_call: NA
cdr3_aa: CASSLPGLLAHEQFF
cdr3_nt: TGTGCCAGCAGTTTACCGGGACTGCTGGCCCATGAGCAGTTCTTC

v_call: TRBV5-4
j_call: TRBJ1-2
clone_size: NA
d_call: NA
cdr3_aa: CASSYPGGGGYTF
cdr3_nt: TGTGCCAGCAGCTATCCGGGGGGCGGTGGCTACACCTTC

v_call: TRBV6-7
j_call: TRBJ1-2
clone_size: NA
d_call: TRBD1
cdr3_aa: CASSPGTAPAYGYTF
cdr3_nt: TGTGCCAGCAGTCCCGGGACAGCGCCTGCCTATGGCTACACCTTC

v_call: TRBV10-3
j_call: TRBJ1-5
clone_size: NA
d_call: TRBD1
cdr3_aa: CAISPGTGGIRGNQPQHF
cdr3_nt: TGTGCCATCAGTCCCGGGACAGGGGGAATCAGGGGCAATCAGCCCCAGCATTTT

v_call: TRBV27
j_call: TRBJ2-2
clone_size: once
d_call: NA
cdr3_aa: CASSSSGERPANTGELFF
cdr3_nt: TGTGCCAGCAGTTCATCAGGGGAGAGGCCCGCGAACACCGGGGAGCTGTTTTTT

v_call: TRBV27
j_call: TRBJ1-2
clone_size: NA
d_call: TRBD1
cdr3_aa: CASSSRDRGGGYTF
cdr3_nt: TGTGCCAGCAGTTCAAGGGACAGGGGCGGGGGCTACACCTTC

v_call: TRBV6-5
j_call: TRBJ2-1
clone_size: NA
d_call: NA
cdr3_aa: CASSYTADDEQFF
cdr3_nt: TGTGCCAGCAGTTATACGGCGGACGATGAGCAGTTCTTC

v_call: TRBV28
j_call: TRBJ1-2
clone_size: NA
d_call: TRBD1
cdr3_aa: CASSPGGGYGYTF
cdr3_nt: TGTGCCAGCAGCCCAGGGGGCGGCTATGGCTACACCTTC

v_call: TRBV6-1
j_call: TRBJ1-6
clone_size: NA
d_call: TRBD1
cdr3_aa: CASSVAPPGQDNSPLHF
cdr3_nt: TGTGCCAGCAGTGTAGCCCCTCCGGGACAGGATAATTCACCCCTCCACTTT

v_call: TRBV19
j_call: TRBJ2-1
clone_size: NA
d_call: TRBD1
cdr3_aa: CASSIGTGVINEQFF
cdr3_nt: TGTGCCAGTAGTATAGGAACAGGGGTAATCAATGAGCAGTTCTTC

v_call: TRBV6-5
j_call: TRBJ2-3
clone_size: NA
d_call: TRBD2
cdr3_aa: CATTLAGRATDTQYF
cdr3_nt: TGTGCCACCACTCTAGCCGGGAGGGCCACAGATACGCAGTATTTT

v_call: TRBV6-6
j_call: TRBJ2-2
clone_size: NA
d_call: NA
cdr3_aa: CASRSNRVSGELFF
cdr3_nt: TGTGCCAGCAGATCCAACAGGGTATCCGGGGAGCTGTTTTTT

v_call: TRBV27
j_call: TRBJ1-3
clone_size: few
d_call: TRBD1
cdr3_aa: CASRRQGAGDGTIYF
cdr3_nt: TGTGCCAGCAGACGACAGGGGGCGGGGGACGGCACCATATATTTT

v_call: TRBV6-5
j_call: TRBJ2-3
clone_size: NA
d_call: TRBD2
cdr3_aa: CASSYSRDYTDTQYF
cdr3_nt: TGTGCCAGCAGTTACTCGCGGGACTACACAGATACGCAGTATTTT

v_call: TRBV5-5
j_call: TRBJ1-3
clone_size: NA
d_call: NA
cdr3_aa: CASSLGGFSGNTIYF
cdr3_nt: TGTGCCAGCAGCTTGGGGGGCTTCTCTGGAAACACCATATATTTT

v_call: TRBV5-5
j_call: TRBJ1-1
clone_size: few
d_call: TRBD1
cdr3_aa: CASSSGQGVTEAFF
cdr3_nt: TGTGCCAGCAGTTCCGGACAGGGGGTCACTGAAGCTTTCTTT

v_call: TRBV5-1
j_call: TRBJ2-3
clone_size: once
d_call: TRBD1
cdr3_aa: CASSLEGGSDTQYF
cdr3_nt: TGCGCCAGCAGCTTGGAAGGGGGCTCAGATACGCAGTATTTT

v_call: TRBV30
j_call: TRBJ1-6
clone_size: NA
d_call: NA
cdr3_aa: CAWGTDMSHYNSPLHF
cdr3_nt: TGTGCCTGGGGGACGGATATGTCCCACTATAATTCACCCCTCCACTTT

v_call: TRBV30
j_call: TRBJ1-1
clone_size: once
d_call: NA
cdr3_aa: CAWESQNTEAFF
cdr3_nt: TGTGCCTGGGAATCCCAGAACACTGAAGCTTTCTTT

v_call: TRBV7-2
j_call: TRBJ1-2
clone_size: NA
d_call: NA
cdr3_aa: CASSPGLSRGYGYTF
cdr3_nt: TGTGCCAGCAGCCCGGGTCTCTCCCGGGGCTATGGCTACACCTTC